The clone carrying this T cell receptor (beta chain) was counted ten times or more. TCRdb recomputed calls from the 5' RACE reads with MiXCR, one row per CDR3 protein. Found here are fewer than 250,000 distinct CDR3 sequences, over 8% of them singletons; the top ten hold 5.1%. This sample was included in a study of identical twins. The source is a woman under 30 in good health. Sequencing input: memory (CD45RO+) T cells sorted from blood.

CDR3 nucleotide sequence: TGTGCCAGCAGTTTGTTTTCGGGTATTGGCGAGCAGTACTTC. Protein: CASSLFSGIGEQYF. This rearrangement joins TRBV12-3 or TRBV12-4 to TRBJ2-7, with unresolved D. This CDR3 has 14 amino acids. V lost 3 bases and J 6 bases, leaving 15 bases between the germline ends.